The clone carrying this TCR beta chain was seen many times. Its specificity is not known. This entry is derived from a study of identical twins. Study-wide findings and caveats: Abundant beta clonotypes from cord blood had fewer insertions, unlike memory repertoires, which showed none. Conclusions leaned on cross-sectional statistical analysis and did not track the same donors over time. A partial confounding effect on zero-insertion analyses could come from invariant MAIT and iNKT cells.

Unique molecular identifiers were in the cDNA, with template-switch universal primer binding. TCRdb fed the 5' RACE reads into MiXCR, producing one record per CDR3 protein. The profile covers about 240,000 distinct CDR3 sequences, with over 9.5% appearing a single time and roughly 4.2% taken by the ten largest. V was shortened by 5 bases and J by 0 bases, with 6 bases between the two germline ends. The CDR3 runs to 13 residues. Germline V gene data show CDR1 as MDHEN and CDR2 as SYDVKM. This same sample was also part of a study on yellow fever vaccine responses in identical twins.

Source material: memory (CD45RO+) T cells sorted from blood. The sequence came from a woman younger than 30 in good health. The gene calls are TRBV28 and TRBJ2-3, with no clear D. CDR3 in amino acids: CASSPQSTDTQYF. The CDR3 DNA is TGTGCCAGCAGTCCTCAGAGCACAGATACGCAGTATTTT. Variable domain in full (rest from reference TRBV28 and TRBJ2-3): DVKVTQSSRYLVKRTGEKVFLECVQDMDHENMFWYRQDPGLGLRLIYFSYDVKMKEKGDIPEGYSVSREKKERFSLILESASTNQTSMYLCASSPQSTDTQYFGPGTRLTVL.